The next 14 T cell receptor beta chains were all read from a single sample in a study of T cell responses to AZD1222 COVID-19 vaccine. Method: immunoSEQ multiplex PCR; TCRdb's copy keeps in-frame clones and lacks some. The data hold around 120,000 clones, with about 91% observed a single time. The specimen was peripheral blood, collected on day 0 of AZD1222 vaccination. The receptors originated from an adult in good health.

The CDR3 nucleotides are TGCAGCGTTGTCCCCCGGGCAGGGGAAGAGACCCAGTACTTC. Translation gives CSVVPRAGEETQYF. This chain links TRBV29-1 with TRBJ2-5, with D perhaps matching TRBD1 (6 bases). Looked up from germline, CDR1 is SQVTM and CDR2 is ANQGSEA. The CDR3 spans 14 residues. V lost 4 bases to trimming and J lost 3 bases, with 15 bases between them.

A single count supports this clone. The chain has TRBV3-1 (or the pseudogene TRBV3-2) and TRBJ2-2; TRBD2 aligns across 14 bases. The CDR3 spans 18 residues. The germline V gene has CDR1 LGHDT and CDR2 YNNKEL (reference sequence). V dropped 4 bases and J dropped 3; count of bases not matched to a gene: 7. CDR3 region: CASSLWTSGGRYTGELFF. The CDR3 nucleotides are TGTGCCAGCAGCCTGTGGACTAGCGGGGGGAGGTACACCGGGGAGCTGTTTTTT.

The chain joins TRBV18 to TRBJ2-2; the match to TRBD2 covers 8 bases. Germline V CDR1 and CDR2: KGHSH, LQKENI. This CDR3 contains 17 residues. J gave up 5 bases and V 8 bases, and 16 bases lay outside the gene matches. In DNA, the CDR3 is TGTGCCAGCACCTTATCCACAAGCGGGAGTAAAACCGGGGAGCTGTTTTTT. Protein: CASTLSTSGSKTGELFF.

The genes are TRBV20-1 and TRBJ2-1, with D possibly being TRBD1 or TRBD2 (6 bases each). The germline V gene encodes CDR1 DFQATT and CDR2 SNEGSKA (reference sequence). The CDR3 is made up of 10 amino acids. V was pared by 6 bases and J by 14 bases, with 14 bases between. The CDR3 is CSAPRGEKFF. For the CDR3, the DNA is TGCAGTGCCCCTAGGGGGGAGAAGTTCTTC.

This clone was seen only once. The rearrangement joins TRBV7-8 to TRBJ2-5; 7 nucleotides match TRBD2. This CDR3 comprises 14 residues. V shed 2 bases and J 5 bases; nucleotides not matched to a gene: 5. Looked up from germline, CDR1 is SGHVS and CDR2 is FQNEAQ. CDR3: CASSLRGRRETQYF. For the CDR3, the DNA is TGTGCCAGCAGCTTACGCGGGAGACGTGAGACCCAGTACTTC.

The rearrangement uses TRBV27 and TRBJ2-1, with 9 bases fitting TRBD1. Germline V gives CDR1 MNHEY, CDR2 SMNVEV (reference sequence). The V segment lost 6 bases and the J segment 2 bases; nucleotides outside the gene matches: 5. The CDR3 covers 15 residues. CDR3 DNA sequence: TGTGCCAGCAGCCGGGACAGGGCTACCTACAATGAGCAGTTCTTC. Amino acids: CASSRDRATYNEQFF.

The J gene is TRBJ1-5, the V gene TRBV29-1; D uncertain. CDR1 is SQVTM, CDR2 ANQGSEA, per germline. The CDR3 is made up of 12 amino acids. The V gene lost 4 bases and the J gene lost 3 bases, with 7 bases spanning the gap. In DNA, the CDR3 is TGCAGCGTTGCAGGTTACAATCAGCCCCAGCATTTT. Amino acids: CSVAGYNQPQHF.

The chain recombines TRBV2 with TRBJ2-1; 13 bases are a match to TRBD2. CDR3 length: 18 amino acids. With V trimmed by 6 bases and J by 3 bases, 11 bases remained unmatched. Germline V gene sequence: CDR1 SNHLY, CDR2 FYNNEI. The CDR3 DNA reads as TGTGCCAGCAGGGGGATGGGACTAGCGGGAAGGAACTACAATGAGCAGTTCTTC. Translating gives CASRGMGLAGRNYNEQFF.

The CDR3 protein is CSASPVGEQYF. The CDR3 DNA follows: TGCAGTGCTAGTCCGGTGGGGGAGCAGTACTTC. The chain couples TRBV20-1 to TRBJ2-7, with D hard to call. Germline V CDR1 and CDR2: DFQATT, SNEGSKA (reference sequence). V gave up 3 bases and J gave up 7 bases, with 10 bases separating them. The CDR3 consists of 11 residues.

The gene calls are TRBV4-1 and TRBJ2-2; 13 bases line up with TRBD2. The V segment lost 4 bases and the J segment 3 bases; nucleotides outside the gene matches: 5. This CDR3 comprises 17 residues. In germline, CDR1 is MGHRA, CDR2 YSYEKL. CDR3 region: CASSLGLAGAYTGELFF. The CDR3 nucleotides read TGCGCCAGCAGCCTCGGACTAGCGGGAGCGTACACCGGGGAGCTGTTTTTT.

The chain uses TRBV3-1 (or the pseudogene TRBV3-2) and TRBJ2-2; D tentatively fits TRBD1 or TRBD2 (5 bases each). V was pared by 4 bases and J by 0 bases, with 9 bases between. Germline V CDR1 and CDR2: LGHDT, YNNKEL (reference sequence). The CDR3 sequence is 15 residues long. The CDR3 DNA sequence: TGTGCCAGCAGCCCGGGACGTACGAACACCGGGGAGCTGTTTTTT. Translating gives CASSPGRTNTGELFF.

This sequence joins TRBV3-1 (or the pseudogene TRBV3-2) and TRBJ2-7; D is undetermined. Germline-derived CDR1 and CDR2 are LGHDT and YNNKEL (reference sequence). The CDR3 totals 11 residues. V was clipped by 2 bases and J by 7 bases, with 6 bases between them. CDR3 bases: TGTGCCAGCAGCCAAACGTGGGAGCAGTACTTC. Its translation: CASSQTWEQYF.

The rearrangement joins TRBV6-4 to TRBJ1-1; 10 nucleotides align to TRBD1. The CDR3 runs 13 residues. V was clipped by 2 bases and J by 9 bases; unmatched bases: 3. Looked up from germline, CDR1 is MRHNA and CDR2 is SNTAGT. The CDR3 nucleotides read TGTGCCAGCAGTGACGGGGGACAGGGGAAAGCTTTCTTT. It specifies CASSDGGQGKAFF.

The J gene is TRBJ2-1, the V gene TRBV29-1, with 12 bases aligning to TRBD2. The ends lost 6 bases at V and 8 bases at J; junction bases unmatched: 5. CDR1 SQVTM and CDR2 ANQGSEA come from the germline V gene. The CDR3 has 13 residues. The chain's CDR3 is CSVTGLAGYEQFF. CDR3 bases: TGCAGCGTCACCGGACTAGCGGGATATGAGCAGTTCTTC.